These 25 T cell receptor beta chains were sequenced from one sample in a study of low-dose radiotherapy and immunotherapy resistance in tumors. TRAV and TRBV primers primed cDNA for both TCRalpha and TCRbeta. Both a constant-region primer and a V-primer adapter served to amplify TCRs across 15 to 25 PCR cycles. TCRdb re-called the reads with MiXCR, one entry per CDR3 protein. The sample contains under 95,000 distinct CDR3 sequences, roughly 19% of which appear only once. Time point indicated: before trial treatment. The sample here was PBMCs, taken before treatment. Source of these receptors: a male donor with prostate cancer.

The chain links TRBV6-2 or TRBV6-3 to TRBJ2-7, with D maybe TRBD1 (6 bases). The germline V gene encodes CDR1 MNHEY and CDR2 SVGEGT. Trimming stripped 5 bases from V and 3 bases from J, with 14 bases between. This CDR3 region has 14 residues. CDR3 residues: CASSEIRDNYEQYF. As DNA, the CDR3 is TGTGCCAGCAGTGAAATCCGGGACAACTACGAGCAGTACTTC.

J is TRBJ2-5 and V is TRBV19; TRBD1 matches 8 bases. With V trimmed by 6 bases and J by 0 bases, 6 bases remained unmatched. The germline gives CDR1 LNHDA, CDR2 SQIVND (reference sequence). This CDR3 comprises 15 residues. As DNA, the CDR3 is TGTGCCAGTAGAACCGAGGACAGGGACCAAGAGACCCAGTACTTC. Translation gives CASRTEDRDQETQYF.

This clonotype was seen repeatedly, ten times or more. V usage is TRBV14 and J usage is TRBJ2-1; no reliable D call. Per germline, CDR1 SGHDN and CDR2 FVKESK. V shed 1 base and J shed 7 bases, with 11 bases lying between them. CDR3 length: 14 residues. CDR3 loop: CASSQAYSQNEQFF. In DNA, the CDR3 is TGTGCCAGCAGCCAAGCGTACAGCCAAAATGAGCAGTTCTTC.

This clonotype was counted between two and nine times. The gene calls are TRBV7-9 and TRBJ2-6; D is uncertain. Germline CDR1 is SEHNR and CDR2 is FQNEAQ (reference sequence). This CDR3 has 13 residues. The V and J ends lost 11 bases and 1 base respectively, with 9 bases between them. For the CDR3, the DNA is TGTGCCGGGCTGGGGTCTGGGGCCAACGTCCTGACTTTC. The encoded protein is CAGLGSGANVLTF. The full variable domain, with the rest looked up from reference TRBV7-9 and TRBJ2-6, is DTGVSQNPRHKITKRGQNVTFRCDPISEHNRLYWYRQTLGQGPEFLTYFQNEAQLEKSRLLSDRFSAERPKGSFSTLEIQRTEQGDSAMYLCAGLGSGANVLTFGAGSRLTVL.

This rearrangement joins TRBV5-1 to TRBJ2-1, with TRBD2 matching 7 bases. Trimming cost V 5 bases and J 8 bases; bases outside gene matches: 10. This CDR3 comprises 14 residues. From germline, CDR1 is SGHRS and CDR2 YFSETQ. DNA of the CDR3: TGCGCCAGCAGTCGAGCGGGACGACGTGATGAGCAGTTCTTC. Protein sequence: CASSRAGRRDEQFF. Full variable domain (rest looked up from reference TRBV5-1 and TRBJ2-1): KAGVTQTPRYLIKTRGQQVTLSCSPISGHRSVSWYQQTPGQGLQFLFEYFSETQRNKGNFPGRFSGRQFSNSRSEMNVSTLELGDSALYLCASSRAGRRDEQFFGPGTRLTVL.

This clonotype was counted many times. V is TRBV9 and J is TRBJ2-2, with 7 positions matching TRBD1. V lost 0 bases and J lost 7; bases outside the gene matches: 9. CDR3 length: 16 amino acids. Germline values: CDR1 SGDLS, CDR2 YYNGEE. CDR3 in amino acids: CASSVVGTARVGELFF. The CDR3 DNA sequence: TGTGCCAGCAGCGTAGTGGGGACAGCGAGGGTCGGGGAGCTGTTTTTT.

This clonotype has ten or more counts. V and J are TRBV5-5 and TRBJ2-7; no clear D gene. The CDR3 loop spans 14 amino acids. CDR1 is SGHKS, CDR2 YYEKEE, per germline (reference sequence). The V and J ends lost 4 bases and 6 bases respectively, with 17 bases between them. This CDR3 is CASSLGPTALEQYF. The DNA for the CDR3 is TGTGCCAGCAGCCTGGGCCCTACCGCCCTCGAGCAGTACTTC.

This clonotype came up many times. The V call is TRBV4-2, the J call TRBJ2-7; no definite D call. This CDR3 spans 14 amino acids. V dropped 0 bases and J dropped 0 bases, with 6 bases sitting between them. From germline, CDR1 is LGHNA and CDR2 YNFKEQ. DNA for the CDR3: TGTGCCAGCAGCCAAGATGCGAGCTCCTACGAGCAGTACTTC. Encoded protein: CASSQDASSYEQYF.

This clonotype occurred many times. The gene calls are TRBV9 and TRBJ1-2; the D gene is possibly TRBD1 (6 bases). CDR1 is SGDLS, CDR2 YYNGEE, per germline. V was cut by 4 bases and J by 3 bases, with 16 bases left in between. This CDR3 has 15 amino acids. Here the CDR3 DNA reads TGTGCCAGCAGCTTTACAGGGAGTCCCTACTATGGCTACACCTTC. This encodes CASSFTGSPYYGYTF. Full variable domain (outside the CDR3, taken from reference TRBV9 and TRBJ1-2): DSGVTQTPKHLITATGQRVTLRCSPRSGDLSVYWYQQSLDQGLQFLIQYYNGEERAKGNILERFSAQQFPDLHSELNLSSLELGDSALYFCASSFTGSPYYGYTFGSGTRLTVV.

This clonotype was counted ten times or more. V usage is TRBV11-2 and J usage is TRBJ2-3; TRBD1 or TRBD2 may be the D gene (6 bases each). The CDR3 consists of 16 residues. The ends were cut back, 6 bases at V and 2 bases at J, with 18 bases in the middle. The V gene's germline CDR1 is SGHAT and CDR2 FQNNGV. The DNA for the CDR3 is TGTGCCAGCAGACGAGCCCTAGGGGGGCCCACAGATACGCAGTATTTT. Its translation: CASRRALGGPTDTQYF.

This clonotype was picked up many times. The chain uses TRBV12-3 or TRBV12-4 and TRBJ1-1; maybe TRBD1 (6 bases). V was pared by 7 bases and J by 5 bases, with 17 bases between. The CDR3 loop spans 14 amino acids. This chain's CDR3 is CASTPSGGYTEAFF. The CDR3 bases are TGTGCCAGCACCCCTAGCGGGGGCTATACTGAAGCTTTCTTT.

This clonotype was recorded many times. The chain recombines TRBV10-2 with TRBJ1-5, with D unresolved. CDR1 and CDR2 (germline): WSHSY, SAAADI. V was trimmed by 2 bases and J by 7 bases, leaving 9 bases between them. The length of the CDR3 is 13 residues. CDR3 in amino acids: CASSEILPQPQHF. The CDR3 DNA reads TGCGCCAGCAGTGAGATCTTACCCCAGCCCCAGCATTTT.

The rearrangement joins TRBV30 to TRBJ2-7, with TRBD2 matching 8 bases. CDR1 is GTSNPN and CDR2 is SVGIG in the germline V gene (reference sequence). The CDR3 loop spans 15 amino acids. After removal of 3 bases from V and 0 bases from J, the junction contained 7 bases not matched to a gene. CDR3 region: CAWRPTSVLSYEQYF. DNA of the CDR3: TGTGCCTGGAGGCCGACTAGCGTCCTCTCCTACGAGCAGTACTTC.

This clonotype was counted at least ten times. The CDR3 DNA sequence: TGTGCCAGCAAAGGGCCAGCCGGAGATACGCAGTATTTT. Amino acid sequence: CASKGPAGDTQYF. The chain links TRBV5-4 to TRBJ2-3; D gene uncertain. V dropped 6 bases and J dropped 5 bases, with 13 bases sitting between them. CDR1 and CDR2 from the germline V gene are SGHNT and YYREEE (reference sequence). The CDR3 runs 13 residues.

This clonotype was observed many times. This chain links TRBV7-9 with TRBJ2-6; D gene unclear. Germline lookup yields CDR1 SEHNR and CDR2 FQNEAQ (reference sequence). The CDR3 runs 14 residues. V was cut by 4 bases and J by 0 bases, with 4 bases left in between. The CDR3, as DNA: TGTGCCAGCAGCTCAATCTCTGGGGCCAACGTCCTGACTTTC. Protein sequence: CASSSISGANVLTF.

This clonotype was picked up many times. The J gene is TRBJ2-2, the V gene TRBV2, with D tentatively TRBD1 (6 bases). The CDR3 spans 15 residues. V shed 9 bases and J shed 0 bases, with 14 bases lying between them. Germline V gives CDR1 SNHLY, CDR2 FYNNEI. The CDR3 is CASRNRAANTGELFF. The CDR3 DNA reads TGTGCCAGTCGGAACAGGGCGGCGAACACCGGGGAGCTGTTTTTT.

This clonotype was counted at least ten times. The CDR3 sequence is CSDRTGYGYTF. The CDR3 region has the DNA TGCAGCGATAGAACCGGCTATGGCTACACCTTC. V and J are TRBV29-1 and TRBJ1-2; D unclear. The CDR3 is 11 residues long. Per germline, CDR1 SQVTM and CDR2 ANQGSEA. Trimming pared 7 bases from V and 4 bases from J, leaving 10 bases between.

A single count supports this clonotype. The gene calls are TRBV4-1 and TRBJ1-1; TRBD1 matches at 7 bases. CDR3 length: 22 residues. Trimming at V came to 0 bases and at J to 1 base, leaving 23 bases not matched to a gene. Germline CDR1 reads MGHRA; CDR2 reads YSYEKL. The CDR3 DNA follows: TGCGCCAGCAGCCAAGAATTCCGGGGGGGAGACAGGGTCCTTCAGAGGAACACTGAAGCTTTCTTT. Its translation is CASSQEFRGGDRVLQRNTEAFF.

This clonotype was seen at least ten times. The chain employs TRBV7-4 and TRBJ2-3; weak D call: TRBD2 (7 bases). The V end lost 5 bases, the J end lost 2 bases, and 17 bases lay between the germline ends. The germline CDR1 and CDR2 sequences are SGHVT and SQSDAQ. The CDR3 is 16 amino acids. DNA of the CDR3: TGTGCCAGCAGCCCGCCCCTCGGGGGGCTCACAGATACGCAGTATTTT. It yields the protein CASSPPLGGLTDTQYF.

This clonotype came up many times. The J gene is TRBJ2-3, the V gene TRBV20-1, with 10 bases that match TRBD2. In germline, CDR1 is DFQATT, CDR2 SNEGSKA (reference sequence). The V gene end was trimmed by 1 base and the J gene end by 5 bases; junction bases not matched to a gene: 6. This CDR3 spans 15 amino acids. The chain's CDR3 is CSARASGGAGDTQYF. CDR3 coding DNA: TGCAGTGCTAGAGCAAGCGGGGGGGCAGGAGATACGCAGTATTTT.

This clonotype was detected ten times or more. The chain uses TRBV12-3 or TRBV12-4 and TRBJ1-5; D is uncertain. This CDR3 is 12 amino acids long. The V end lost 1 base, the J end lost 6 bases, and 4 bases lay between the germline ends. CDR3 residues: CASSLVAQPQHF. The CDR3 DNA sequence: TGTGCCAGCAGTTTAGTCGCTCAGCCCCAGCATTTT.

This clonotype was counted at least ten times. CDR3 residues: CASSLSPRTGEKAFF. The CDR3 DNA is TGCGCCAGCAGCTTGTCACCCCGGACAGGGGAAAAAGCTTTCTTT. The rearrangement joins TRBV5-1 to TRBJ1-1, with TRBD1 matching over 9 bases. The ends lost 1 base at V and 9 bases at J; junction bases unmatched: 10. Germline V gene sequence: CDR1 SGHRS, CDR2 YFSETQ. CDR3 size: 15 residues.

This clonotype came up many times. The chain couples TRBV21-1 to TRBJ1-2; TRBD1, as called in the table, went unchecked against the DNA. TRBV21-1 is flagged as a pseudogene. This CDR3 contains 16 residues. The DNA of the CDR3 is TGTGCCAGCAGCAAGACAGGACAGGGCCTGAACTATGGCTACACCTTC. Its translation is CASSKTGQGLNYGYTF.

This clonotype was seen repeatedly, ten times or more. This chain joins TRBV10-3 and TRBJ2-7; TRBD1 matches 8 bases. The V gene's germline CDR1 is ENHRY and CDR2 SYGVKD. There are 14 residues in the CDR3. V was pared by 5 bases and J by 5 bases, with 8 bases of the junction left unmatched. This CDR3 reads CAISPDRGSNEQYF. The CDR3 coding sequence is TGTGCCATCAGTCCAGACAGGGGCTCTAACGAGCAGTACTTC.

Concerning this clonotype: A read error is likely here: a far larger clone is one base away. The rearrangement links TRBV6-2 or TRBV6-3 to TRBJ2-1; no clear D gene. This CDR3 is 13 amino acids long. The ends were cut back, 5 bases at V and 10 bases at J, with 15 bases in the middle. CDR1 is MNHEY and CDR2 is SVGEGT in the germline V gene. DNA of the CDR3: TGTGCCAGCAGTGAAGAGAGGTCCTACGAGCAGTTCTTC. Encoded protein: CASSEERSYEQFF.